This is a list of T cell receptor beta chains from one sample in a study of blood T cell repertoires in COVID-19. Measured with immunoSEQ multiplex PCR; TCRdb has only the in-frame clones, and not every one. Of more than 250,000 clones listed, 80% to 90% are singletons. Specimen: peripheral blood. These receptors were collected from a man in his forties or fifties with active or convalescent COVID-19. Each CDR3 is given with its conserved first and last residue. The D gene is left open where the match is weak. Some rows mark clone size as missing; the rest say once, few, many or name a class of expanded clone.

. | TRBJ2-7 | . | TRBV28 | TGTGCCAGCAGTTTTTTGGCGGGGACCTACGAGCAGTACTTC | CASSFLAGTYEQYF
TRBD1 | TRBJ1-1 | . | TRBV6-2/TRBV6-3 | TGTGCCAGCAGTCCATCCGGGACAGGGGGCACTGAAGCTTTCTTT | CASSPSGTGGTEAFF
TRBD1 | TRBJ1-5 | . | TRBV30 | TGTGCCTGCTCTAGAGGGGGCAGCCAGCCCCAGCATTTT | CACSRGGSQPQHF
TRBD1 | TRBJ2-5 | . | TRBV11-3 | TGTGCCAGCAGCTTAGGGGGACAGCAAGAGACCCAGTACTTC | CASSLGGQQETQYF
. | TRBJ2-5 | . | TRBV24-1 | TGTGCCACCAGTGACCCCAGGGGAGGGGGAGAGACCCAGTACTTC | CATSDPRGGGETQYF
. | TRBJ1-4 | once | TRBV2 | TGTGCCAGTACCACTGAGGCAACTTATGAAAAACTGTTTTTT | CASTTEATYEKLFF
. | TRBJ1-2 | . | TRBV3-1/TRBV3-2 | TGTGCCAGCAGACCAGTCGGCGGGGGAGCCGGCTACACCTTC | CASRPVGGGAGYTF
. | TRBJ2-7 | . | TRBV5-1 | TGCGCCAGCAGCTTGGGCGGGACAGCTTTTTCCTACGAGCAGTACTTC | CASSLGGTAFSYEQYF
TRBD2 | TRBJ2-3 | once | TRBV7-9 | TGTGCCAGCAGCTTCGGACTAGCAAACACAGATACGCAGTATTTT | CASSFGLANTDTQYF
TRBD1 | TRBJ2-1 | few | TRBV2 | TGTGCCAGCAGCGAACAGGGGGCTGCCTACAATGAGCAGTTCTTC | CASSEQGAAYNEQFF